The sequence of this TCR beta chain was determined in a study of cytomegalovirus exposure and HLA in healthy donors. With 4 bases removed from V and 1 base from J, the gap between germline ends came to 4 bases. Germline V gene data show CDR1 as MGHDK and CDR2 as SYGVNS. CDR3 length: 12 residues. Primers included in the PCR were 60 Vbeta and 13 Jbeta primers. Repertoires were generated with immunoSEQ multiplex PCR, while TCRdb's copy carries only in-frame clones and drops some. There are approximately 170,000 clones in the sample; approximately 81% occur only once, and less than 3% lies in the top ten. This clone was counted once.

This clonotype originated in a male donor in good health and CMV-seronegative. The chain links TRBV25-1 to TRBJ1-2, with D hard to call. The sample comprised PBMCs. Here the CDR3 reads CASSGLNYGYTF. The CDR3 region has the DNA TGTGCCAGCAGTGGACTTAACTATGGCTACACCTTC.